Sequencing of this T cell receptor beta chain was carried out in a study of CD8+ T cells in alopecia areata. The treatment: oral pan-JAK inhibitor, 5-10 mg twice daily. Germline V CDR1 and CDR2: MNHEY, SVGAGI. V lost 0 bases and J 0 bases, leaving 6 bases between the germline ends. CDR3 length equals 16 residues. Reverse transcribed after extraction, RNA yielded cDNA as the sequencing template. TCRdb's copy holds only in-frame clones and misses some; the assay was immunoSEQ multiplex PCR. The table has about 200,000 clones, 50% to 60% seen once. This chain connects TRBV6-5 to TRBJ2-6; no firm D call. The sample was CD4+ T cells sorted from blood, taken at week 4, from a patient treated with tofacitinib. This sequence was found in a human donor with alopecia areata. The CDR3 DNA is TGTGCCAGCAGTTACTCGAGGTCCTCTGGGGCCAACGTCCTGACTTTC. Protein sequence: CASSYSRSSGANVLTF.